A selection of T cell receptor beta chains follows, all from one sample in a study of CD8+CD57+ T cells in acquired aplastic anemia. TCRdb itself ran the reads through MiXCR, one entry per CDR3 protein. The table has about 180,000 distinct CDR3 sequences, roughly 65% seen once. Sequencing was performed on sorted CD4+, CD8+, or CD8+CD57+ T cells (not recorded which) from PBMCs. The receptors shown here come from a human donor with aplastic anemia. Each CDR3 is given with its conserved first and last residue. The order of the fields is D gene, V gene, clone size, J gene, CDR3 DNA, CDR3 protein. D genes are given only for firm matches. The size field is filled for only some rows; it gives once, few, many or a size class.

TRBD2,TRBV7-3,many,TRBJ2-1,TGTGCCAGCAGCTCTCTAGCGGGGACGAAGTACAATGAGCAGTTCTTC,CASSSLAGTKYNEQFF
TRBD1,TRBV19,once,TRBJ1-2,TGTGCCAGTACCCCCGGGACAGGGGTTATGGACTACACCTTC,CASTPGTGVMDYTF
-,TRBV5-1,-,TRBJ2-3,TGCGCCAGCAGCCCCCTGCCTGACAGCACAGATACGCAGTATTTT,CASSPLPDSTDTQYF
-,TRBV12-1,-,TRBJ2-1,TGTGCCAGCAGCTCGGACAGGGAGATACATGAGCAGTTCTTC,CASSSDREIHEQFF
TRBD2,TRBV24-1,-,TRBJ2-1,TGTGCCACCAGACTAGCGGGAGCTGGCAATGAGCAGTTCTTC,CATRLAGAGNEQFF
-,TRBV15,-,TRBJ2-5,TGTGCCACCAGCAGAGATCGAGAGACCCAGTACTTC,CATSRDRETQYF
-,TRBV7-8,-,TRBJ2-7,TGTGCCAGCAGCTTAGGCCCGGGGACGGTAGAGCAGTACTTC,CASSLGPGTVEQYF
TRBD1,TRBV20-1,-,TRBJ2-7,TGCAGTGCCAGAGAGGGGGCCCGCGAGCAGTACTTC,CSAREGAREQYF
TRBD2,TRBV12-3/TRBV12-4,many,TRBJ2-3,TGTGCCAGCAGTTCGGATGGGGGGGGGACGCAGTATTTT,CASSSDGGGTQYF
TRBD1,TRBV19,-,TRBJ2-7,TGTGCCAGTAGTGTCACCGGGGCAGGGGGCAACGAGCAGTACTTC,CASSVTGAGGNEQYF
-,TRBV12-3/TRBV12-4,-,TRBJ2-3,TGTGCCAGCAGTCTTTATGGGGCAGATACGCAGTATTTT,CASSLYGADTQYF
-,TRBV6-5,once,TRBJ2-1,TGTGCCAGCAGTTACCAGGGATCTGAGCAGTTCTTC,CASSYQGSEQFF
TRBD2,TRBV24-1,-,TRBJ2-2,TGTGCCTCTGGACTAGCGGGAGGATCCGGGGAGCTGTTTTTT,CASGLAGGSGELFF
-,TRBV7-8,-,TRBJ2-7,TGTGCCAGCAGCTCTTCCTACTACGAGCAGTACTTC,CASSSSYYEQYF
TRBD1,TRBV25-1,few,TRBJ1-3,TGTGCCAGCAGTGAATATAGGGGGCGAACAGGAAACACCATATATTTT,CASSEYRGRTGNTIYF
-,TRBV29-1,few,TRBJ2-7,TGCAGCGTGCTGGAGATTTACGAGCAGTACTTC,CSVLEIYEQYF
-,TRBV12-3/TRBV12-4,many,TRBJ1-5,TGTGCCAGCAGTTTGTTTCTTCACAATCAGCCCCAGCATTTT,CASSLFLHNQPQHF
TRBD1,TRBV2,-,TRBJ2-3,TGTGCCAGCATTGGGACAGGGGGCCACACAGATACGCAGTATTTT,CASIGTGGHTDTQYF
-,TRBV12-3/TRBV12-4,-,TRBJ2-7,TGTGCCAGCAGTCGAGCCCCCGGGCCTCCCTCGGCTTCCGAGCAGTACTTC,CASSRAPGPPSASEQYF
TRBD2,TRBV7-8,few,TRBJ2-7,TGTGCCAGCAGCTTAGGGCGGGAGGGCCATAGGGAGCAGTACTTC,CASSLGREGHREQYF
-,TRBV7-2,-,TRBJ2-5,TGTGCCAGCAGCCCCGGGAGACTTTCGGAGACCCAGTACTTC,CASSPGRLSETQYF
TRBD1,TRBV7-3,-,TRBJ2-7,TGTGCCAGCAGCCGCACCGGGACAGGGGTCGAGCAGTACTTC,CASSRTGTGVEQYF
TRBD2,TRBV20-1,-,TRBJ2-5,TGCAGTGCTAGGCCCCCACTAGCGGGCCAAGAGACCCAGTACTTC,CSARPPLAGQETQYF
TRBD2,TRBV7-9,-,TRBJ2-7,TGTGCCAGCAGTCTAGGACTAGCCGATACCTACGAGCAGTACTTC,CASSLGLADTYEQYF
-,TRBV5-1,-,TRBJ2-1,TGCGCCAGCAGCCACAACAATGAGCAGTTCTTC,CASSHNNEQFF
TRBD2,TRBV2,-,TRBJ2-7,TGTGCCGGGGGGACTAGCGGGTTCTACGAGCAGTACTTC,CAGGTSGFYEQYF
-,TRBV5-1,-,TRBJ2-7,TGCGCCAGCTGTCCAGGACAGCTAAAACGGGACGAGCAGTACTTC,CASCPGQLKRDEQYF
-,TRBV29-1,-,TRBJ2-5,TGCAGCGTTGACAGGGGTGGGGAGACCCAGTACTTC,CSVDRGGETQYF
TRBD1,TRBV10-3,-,TRBJ1-1,TGTGCCATCAGTTCAACAGGGGCAGACACTGAAGCTTTCTTT,CAISSTGADTEAFF
TRBD1,TRBV29-1,many,TRBJ1-1,TGCAGCGCCGGAGGACAGGGGGACACTGAAGCTTTCTTT,CSAGGQGDTEAFF
-,TRBV7-2,-,TRBJ1-2,TGTGCCAGCACCCCCGAGGGGAGATATGGCTACACCTTC,CASTPEGRYGYTF
-,TRBV7-9,-,TRBJ2-3,TGTGCCAGCGGGCAGATTAGCACAGATACGCAGTATTTT,CASGQISTDTQYF
-,TRBV10-3,-,TRBJ2-5,TGTGCCATCAGTGCTCAGCAAGAGACCCAGTACTTC,CAISAQQETQYF
-,TRBV11-1,-,TRBJ2-2,TGTGCCAGCAGCTTGTCCAGATACACCGGGGAGCTGTTTTTT,CASSLSRYTGELFF
-,TRBV9,-,TRBJ1-1,TGTGCCAGCAGCGTAGAAAAGTGGCACACTGAAGCTTTCTTT,CASSVEKWHTEAFF